Listed here are 21 T cell receptor beta chains from one sample, sequenced in a study of T cell changes during pregnancy in multiple sclerosis. The method was immunoSEQ multiplex PCR; TCRdb's version includes in-frame clones alone and lacks a portion of them. The table shows around 130,000 clones, with 90% to 98% occurring only once. Sample: peripheral blood, taken after pregnancy. The receptors originated from a female donor with multiple sclerosis, enrolled in a pregnancy study.

This chain connects TRBV5-1 to TRBJ1-2; TRBD1 matches 8 bases. V dropped 2 bases and J dropped 6; count of bases not matched to a gene: 15. CDR1 is SGHRS, CDR2 YFSETQ, per germline. The CDR3 consists of 17 residues. CDR3 in amino acids: CASSLYNPGQAPDGYTF. CDR3 nucleotide sequence: TGCGCCAGCAGCTTATACAACCCGGGACAGGCGCCTGATGGCTACACCTTC.

CDR3 DNA sequence: TGTGCCAGCAATTTGAACAGGGGGAACACTGAAGCTTTCTTT. Protein sequence: CASNLNRGNTEAFF. The chain has TRBV6-1 and TRBJ1-1; TRBD1 matches 7 bases. V shed 7 bases and J 1 base; nucleotides not matched to a gene: 6. Germline V gene data show CDR1 as MNHNS and CDR2 as SASEGT. The CDR3 is 14 amino acids.

The chain joins TRBV27 to TRBJ2-6, with 9 positions matching TRBD2. CDR1 MNHEY and CDR2 SMNVEV come from the germline V gene (reference sequence). CDR3 length equals 18 residues. Unmatched junction bases numbered 7, after V lost 4 bases and J lost 0 bases. In DNA form, the CDR3 reads TGTGCCAGCAGTTGGATGAGTAGCGGGAGCTCTGGGGCCAACGTCCTGACTTTC. This encodes CASSWMSSGSSGANVLTF.

The CDR3 DNA sequence: TGTGCCAGCAGCCGAGACACTAGCGGGAGTGGAGATACGCAGTATTTT. This gives the protein CASSRDTSGSGDTQYF. This sequence joins TRBV2 and TRBJ2-3; 11 nucleotides match TRBD2. Germline assignment: CDR1 SNHLY and CDR2 FYNNEI. This CDR3 is 16 amino acids long. With V trimmed by 6 bases and J by 5 bases, 10 bases remained unmatched.

This chain joins TRBV5-1 and TRBJ1-1, with TRBD1 identical over 7 bases. The CDR3 loop spans 15 amino acids. The V segment lost 2 bases and the J segment 5 bases; nucleotides outside the gene matches: 9. CDR1 and CDR2 (germline): SGHRS, YFSETQ. Here the CDR3 reads CASSFSGGKQTEAFF. The CDR3 DNA reads TGCGCCAGCAGCTTTTCAGGGGGAAAGCAAACTGAAGCTTTCTTT.

For the CDR3, the DNA is TGCGCCAGCAGCCAAGATGCGACTAGCGGAACCTACAATGAGCAGTTCTTC. Protein sequence: CASSQDATSGTYNEQFF. The V call is TRBV4-1, the J call TRBJ2-1; 9 bases map to TRBD2. Trimming cost V 0 bases and J 2 bases; bases outside gene matches: 5. This CDR3 has 17 residues. Germline lookup yields CDR1 MGHRA and CDR2 YSYEKL.

V is TRBV2 and J is TRBJ2-7, with 9 positions matching TRBD1. Germline V gene lookup returns CDR1 SNHLY and CDR2 FYNNEI. The length of the CDR3 is 14 residues. The V and J ends lost 6 bases and 6 bases, in that order; junction bases with no gene match: 9. The CDR3 reads CASSQGQGLGEQYF. In DNA form, the CDR3 reads TGTGCCAGCAGCCAGGGACAGGGCCTCGGCGAGCAGTACTTC.

This clone was recorded once. The chain links TRBV6-1 to TRBJ1-3; unclear D gene. This CDR3 is 16 amino acids long. Trimming removed 0 bases from V and 1 base from J, with 10 bases in between. Germline CDR1 and CDR2: MNHNS and SASEGT. CDR3 in DNA: TGTGCCAGCAGTGAAGCAGGACCGGGATCTGGAAACACCATATATTTT. Translated: CASSEAGPGSGNTIYF.

The V call is TRBV2, the J call TRBJ2-7; TRBD1 matches at 10 bases. Losses at the gene ends were 3 bases for V and 2 bases for J; bases not matched to a gene: 1. Germline CDR1 SNHLY, CDR2 FYNNEI. CDR3 length: 14 amino acids. The CDR3 coding sequence is TGTGCCAGCAGTGAGGGACAGGGGACCTACGAGCAGTACTTC. Residues: CASSEGQGTYEQYF.

This clone was seen only once. The V call is TRBV27, the J call TRBJ2-5, with TRBD2 matching 7 bases. There are 13 residues in the CDR3. The ends lost 6 bases at V and 1 base at J; junction bases unmatched: 2. In germline, CDR1 is MNHEY, CDR2 SMNVEV (reference sequence). The CDR3 loop reads CASSRLAQETQYF. CDR3 DNA: TGTGCCAGCAGCCGACTAGCCCAAGAGACCCAGTACTTC.

The rearrangement joins TRBV5-4 to TRBJ2-1, with TRBD1 identical over 7 bases. CDR1 and CDR2 (germline): SGHNT, YYREEE (reference sequence). V shed 4 bases, J shed 7 bases, and the junction held 11 bases outside the gene matches. The CDR3 length is 15 residues. CDR3 DNA: TGTGCCAGCAGCCTACAGGGGCTTGGGGAGAATGAGCAGTTCTTC. As protein: CASSLQGLGENEQFF.

The chain recombines TRBV7-8 with TRBJ1-2, with 7 bases matching TRBD1. Germline loops: CDR1 SGHVS, CDR2 FQNEAQ. V trimming: 1 base; J trimming: 6 bases; junction bases outside the gene matches: 8. There are 15 residues in the CDR3. CDR3 residues: CASSLGETGFNGYTF. CDR3 sequence (DNA): TGTGCCAGCAGCTTAGGGGAGACAGGGTTTAATGGCTACACCTTC.

V and J are TRBV27 and TRBJ1-1; D is unclear. Trimming took off 6 bases at V and 1 base at J, with 3 bases between the two ends. CDR1 MNHEY and CDR2 SMNVEV come from the germline V gene (reference sequence). This CDR3 comprises 11 residues. The CDR3 reads CASRANTEAFF. The CDR3 nucleotides read TGTGCCAGCAGGGCGAACACTGAAGCTTTCTTT.

The J gene is TRBJ2-7, the V gene TRBV5-8, with a possible D match to TRBD2 (6 bases). V gave up 0 bases and J gave up 0 bases, with 13 bases separating them. This CDR3 region has 16 residues. CDR1 is SGHTS and CDR2 is YDEGEE in the germline V gene. As DNA, the CDR3 is TGTGCCAGCAGCTTGGGGTGGGTCGGGAGCTCCTACGAGCAGTACTTC. It yields the protein CASSLGWVGSSYEQYF.

This clone was counted a single time. The genes are TRBV19 and TRBJ2-7; 13 bases match TRBD2. CDR1 and CDR2 (germline): LNHDA, SQIVND (reference sequence). V lost 8 bases to trimming and J lost 5 bases; unmatched junction nucleotides: 6. The CDR3 is 14 amino acids. In DNA, the CDR3 is TGTGCCAGTCTGAGACTAGCGGGAGGAGACGAGCAGTACTTC. Encoded protein: CASLRLAGGDEQYF.

Only a few counts were recorded for this clone. This chain links TRBV6-5 with TRBJ1-2; 10 nucleotides agree with TRBD1. V gave up 7 bases and J gave up 7 bases; unmatched junction bases: 9. The germline gives CDR1 MNHEY, CDR2 SVGAGI. This CDR3 is built from 14 residues. The chain's CDR3 is CASKARQGARGYTF. The CDR3 DNA is TGTGCCAGCAAAGCCCGACAGGGGGCTCGTGGCTACACCTTC.

The chain joins TRBV7-9 to TRBJ2-5, with 7 bases fitting TRBD2. The junction had 4 bases not matched to a gene; V was cut back by 1 base and J by 2 bases. Germline CDR1 and CDR2: SEHNR and FQNEAQ (reference sequence). The CDR3 extends over 15 amino acids. CDR3 sequence reads: CASSLVAGDQETQYF. DNA for the CDR3: TGTGCCAGCAGCTTAGTGGCGGGGGATCAAGAGACCCAGTACTTC.

The rearrangement uses TRBV28 and TRBJ2-5; 8 bases are a match to TRBD2. This CDR3 is built from 15 residues. V gave up 4 bases and J gave up 4 bases; unmatched junction bases: 8. Germline-derived CDR1 and CDR2 are MDHEN and SYDVKM. CDR3 nucleotides: TGTGCCAGCAGTTCCGGGGGGGTGGGGCTAGAGACCCAGTACTTC. As protein: CASSSGGVGLETQYF.

The CDR3 DNA reads TGTGCCAGCAGTTACCTAGGGACTGCCGGCGAGCAGTACTTC. Protein: CASSYLGTAGEQYF. The chain carries TRBV6-5 and TRBJ2-7; D is possibly TRBD2 (6 bases). V was shortened by 2 bases and J by 6 bases, with 14 bases between the two germline ends. Germline V gene lookup returns CDR1 MNHEY and CDR2 SVGAGI. This CDR3 spans 14 amino acids.

The chain uses TRBV6-5 and TRBJ2-7, with 12 bases lining up with TRBD2. There are 16 residues in the CDR3. The J segment lost 0 bases and the V segment lost 4 bases, leaving 4 bases of the junction unmatched. Germline CDR1 reads MNHEY; CDR2 reads SVGAGI. The CDR3 reads CASSSLTSGSSYEQYF. The CDR3 DNA is TGTGCCAGCAGTTCCCTGACTAGCGGGAGCTCCTACGAGCAGTACTTC.

The DNA for the CDR3 is TGTGCCGGAGAAAGTAATGAGCAGTTCTTC. Its protein product is CAGESNEQFF. The V call is TRBV7-9, the J call TRBJ2-1; the D is unclear. The V gene lost 11 bases and the J gene lost 7 bases, with 9 bases spanning the gap. Germline values: CDR1 SEHNR, CDR2 FQNEAQ (reference sequence). This CDR3 has 10 residues.